The 20 T cell receptor beta chains presented below share a single source sample, sequenced in a study of shared clonotypes between healthy human individuals. Data came from immunoSEQ multiplex PCR; TCRdb stores just in-frame clones and leaves some out. The table includes some 2.4 million clones, 90% to 95% detected once. The sample comprised naive CD4+ T cells from PBMCs. Regarding subset: CD45RA+ positively selected. The receptors originated from a man aged 18 to 29 in good health. Some clones in this sample may be carry-over from other donors' samples.

V usage is TRBV29-1 and J usage is TRBJ1-2; 7 bases map to TRBD1. The CDR3 consists of 12 residues. CDR1 is SQVTM and CDR2 is ANQGSEA in the germline V gene. V was clipped by 6 bases and J by 3 bases; unmatched bases: 4. The CDR3 nucleotides are TGCAGCGTCGTGGGACAGTACTATGGCTACACCTTC. Encoded protein: CSVVGQYYGYTF.

The chain is built from TRBV7-9 and TRBJ2-7, with D perhaps TRBD1 or TRBD2 (5 bases each). Germline V gene lookup returns CDR1 SEHNR and CDR2 FQNEAQ (reference sequence). The CDR3 loop spans 16 amino acids. V was pared by 8 bases and J by 0 bases, with 20 bases between. CDR3 in amino acids: CASGDLTRKHSYEQYF. CDR3 DNA sequence: TGTGCCAGCGGGGACCTAACTAGAAAACACTCCTACGAGCAGTACTTC. The entire variable domain, with the rest obtained from reference TRBV7-9 and TRBJ2-7, is as follows: DTGVSQNPRHKITKRGQNVTFRCDPISEHNRLYWYRQTLGQGPEFLTYFQNEAQLEKSRLLSDRFSAERPKGSFSTLEIQRTEQGDSAMYLCASGDLTRKHSYEQYFGPGTRLTVT.

The J gene is TRBJ1-4, the V gene TRBV7-9; D remains ambiguous. Trimming cost V 5 bases and J 8 bases, with 15 bases left between them. The CDR3 extends over 14 amino acids. CDR1 and CDR2 (germline): SEHNR, FQNEAQ (reference sequence). The CDR3 bases are TGTGCCAGCAGCCCCGGGTCTTCAATCGAAAAACTGTTTTTT. Amino acid sequence: CASSPGSSIEKLFF. The full variable domain, in which reference TRBV7-9 and TRBJ1-4 provide the parts outside the CDR3, is DTGVSQNPRHKITKRGQNVTFRCDPISEHNRLYWYRQTLGQGPEFLTYFQNEAQLEKSRLLSDRFSAERPKGSFSTLEIQRTEQGDSAMYLCASSPGSSIEKLFFGSGTQLSVL.

About this clone: Other DNA sequences of this sample code for an identical CDR3. The CDR3 region is CASRGLNQPQHF. The DNA for the CDR3 is TGTGCCAGCAGGGGACTGAACCAGCCCCAGCATTTT. The chain combines TRBV28 with TRBJ1-5, with TRBD1 as a possible D gene (5 bases). The CDR3 sequence is 12 residues long. Germline loops: CDR1 MDHEN, CDR2 SYDVKM. Trimming shortened V by 6 bases and J by 7 bases, and 10 bases separated the two germline ends.

This sequence joins TRBV2 and TRBJ2-7, with 10 nucleotides matching TRBD2. The V segment lost 7 bases and the J segment 4 bases; nucleotides outside the gene matches: 10. CDR1 and CDR2 (germline): SNHLY, FYNNEI. CDR3 length equals 15 residues. The CDR3 loop reads CASKPSGRGVYEQYF. The CDR3 nucleotides read TGTGCCAGCAAGCCCAGCGGGAGGGGAGTGTACGAGCAGTACTTC.

The J gene is TRBJ1-1, the V gene TRBV7-8; D is perhaps TRBD1 (6 bases). The germline gives CDR1 SGHVS, CDR2 FQNEAQ. The V and J ends lost 5 bases and 4 bases respectively, with 14 bases between them. This CDR3 spans 14 amino acids. CDR3 protein: CASSPPQGGTEAFF. CDR3 coding DNA: TGTGCCAGCAGCCCGCCACAGGGTGGCACTGAAGCTTTCTTT.

Only one count was recorded for this clone. The chain links TRBV5-1 to TRBJ2-1; D remains ambiguous. The CDR3 sequence is 15 residues long. The germline gives CDR1 SGHRS, CDR2 YFSETQ. Trimming left V 1 base short and J 6 bases short, with 14 bases between. CDR3 DNA sequence: TGCGCCAGCAGCTTGATGAGAGGTTGGGCCAATGAGCAGTTCTTC. The encoded protein is CASSLMRGWANEQFF.

J is TRBJ1-5 and V is TRBV21-1; the table gives TRBD1 as D, unverified against the DNA. TRBV21-1 is given as a pseudogene. The CDR3 sequence is 15 residues long. The CDR3 DNA reads TGTGCCAGCAGCAAAGGTCCAGGTGTGTGTCAGCCCCAGCATTTT. It codes for CASSKGPGVCQPQHF.

This chain links TRBV5-1 with TRBJ2-2; TRBD2 might be the D (6 bases). V lost 2 bases and J lost 4, with 12 bases in between. CDR1 is SGHRS, CDR2 YFSETQ, per germline. The CDR3 spans 15 residues. The CDR3 region has the DNA TGCGCCAGCAGCTTTGCGGGATCGGGCACCGGGGAGCTGTTTTTT. Translation gives CASSFAGSGTGELFF.

The chain combines TRBV5-4 with TRBJ2-1; 8 bases align to TRBD1. Germline CDR1 SGHNT, CDR2 YYREEE (reference sequence). The CDR3 has 16 amino acids. V was pared by 6 bases and J by 0 bases, with 8 bases of the junction left unmatched. The CDR3, as DNA: TGTGCCAGCACCCAGGGGGCGGGTTCCTCCTACAATGAGCAGTTCTTC. Translation: CASTQGAGSSYNEQFF.

The chain is built from TRBV28 and TRBJ1-3; D uncertain. The germline gives CDR1 MDHEN, CDR2 SYDVKM. V lost 2 bases and J 0 bases, leaving 11 bases between the germline ends. The length of the CDR3 is 16 residues. The CDR3 sequence: CASSLGPSNSGNTIYF. DNA for the CDR3: TGTGCCAGCAGTTTAGGACCGTCAAACTCTGGAAACACCATATATTTT.

The chain uses TRBV11-3 and TRBJ2-2, with unresolved D. CDR1 and CDR2 from the germline V gene are SGHNT and YENEEA. Trimming cost V 5 bases and J 5 bases, with 3 bases left between them. The CDR3 runs 11 residues. The CDR3 DNA is TGTGCCAGCAGCGAGACCGGGGAGCTGTTTTTT. This gives the protein CASSETGELFF.

Concerning this clone: The sample carries other DNA sequences with the same CDR3. This sequence joins TRBV5-1 and TRBJ2-7; D remains unclear. The V gene's germline CDR1 is SGHRS and CDR2 YFSETQ. CDR3 length: 14 amino acids. V lost 3 bases, J lost 1 base, and 11 bases lay in between. DNA for the CDR3: TGCGCCAGCAGCTCGGGCCCAGGATCCTACGAGCAGTACTTC. Translated, it gives CASSSGPGSYEQYF.

This clone was recorded a few times. The V and J genes are TRBV30 and TRBJ1-5; the match to TRBD1 covers 11 bases. The CDR3 is 13 residues long. CDR1 and CDR2 from the germline V gene are GTSNPN and SVGIG (reference sequence). Trimming removed 8 bases from V and 7 bases from J; junction bases left unmatched: 7. Written as DNA, the CDR3 is TGTGCCACGGACAGGGGGCATGGACAGCCCCAGCATTTT. Translating it yields CATDRGHGQPQHF. The entire variable domain, with the rest obtained from reference TRBV30 and TRBJ1-5, is as follows: SQTIHQWPATLVQPVGSPLSLECTVEGTSNPNLYWYRQAAGRGLQLLFYSVGIGQISSEVPQNLSASRPQDRQFILSSKKLLLSDSGFYLCATDRGHGQPQHFGDGTRLSIL.

This rearrangement joins TRBV7-2 to TRBJ1-2; D call uncertain. Germline V gene lookup returns CDR1 SGHTA and CDR2 FQGNSA. This CDR3 has 12 amino acids. Trimming stripped 5 bases from V and 8 bases from J, with 12 bases between. The CDR3 here is CASSPGWRGYTF. CDR3 coding DNA: TGTGCCAGCAGCCCTGGCTGGCGAGGCTACACCTTC.

As for this clone: A read error may account for a junction end that differs from germline. The rearrangement links TRBV30 to TRBJ2-7; 8 bases agree with TRBD1. This CDR3 has 16 amino acids. The V gene's germline CDR1 is GTSNPN and CDR2 SVGIG (reference sequence). DNA for the CDR3: TGTGCCTGGAGCCAGAGGACAGGGAGTAGCTCCCACGAGCAGTACTTC. Translation gives CAWSQRTGSSSHEQYF.

The chain joins TRBV6-1 to TRBJ2-1; 7 bases map to TRBD2. Germline CDR1 MNHNS, CDR2 SASEGT. The CDR3 is 13 residues long. Germline trimming cut 10 bases from V and 2 bases from J; bases unmatched to any gene: 5. The CDR3 is CAIQRDAYNEQFF. CDR3 coding DNA: TGTGCCATCCAGCGGGACGCCTACAATGAGCAGTTCTTC.

This sequence joins TRBV6-1 and TRBJ2-5, with 11 bases lining up with TRBD1. Near its end, the DNA agrees better with TRBJ2-7, so the J call may be wrong. Per germline, CDR1 MNHNS and CDR2 SASEGT. The CDR3 covers 14 residues. This CDR3 is CASRMGQGVYEQYF. CDR3 nucleotide sequence: TGTGCCAGCAGGATGGGACAGGGGGTGTACGAGCAGTACTTC.

The gene calls are TRBV5-1 and TRBJ2-3; D is perhaps TRBD2 (5 bases). Germline lookup yields CDR1 SGHRS and CDR2 YFSETQ. The CDR3 runs to 12 residues. V was pared by 9 bases and J by 4 bases, with 12 bases between. The CDR3 loop is CATGVSADTQYF. Written as DNA, the CDR3 is TGCGCCACCGGGGTATCTGCAGATACGCAGTATTTT.

The chain carries TRBV19 and TRBJ2-1; 11 positions agree with TRBD2. V dropped 4 bases and J dropped 6; count of bases not matched to a gene: 5. Germline assignment: CDR1 LNHDA and CDR2 SQIVND (reference sequence). The CDR3 sequence is 15 residues long. This chain's CDR3 is CASSTPGLAANEQFF. The CDR3 bases are TGTGCCAGTAGTACTCCGGGACTAGCGGCCAATGAGCAGTTCTTC.